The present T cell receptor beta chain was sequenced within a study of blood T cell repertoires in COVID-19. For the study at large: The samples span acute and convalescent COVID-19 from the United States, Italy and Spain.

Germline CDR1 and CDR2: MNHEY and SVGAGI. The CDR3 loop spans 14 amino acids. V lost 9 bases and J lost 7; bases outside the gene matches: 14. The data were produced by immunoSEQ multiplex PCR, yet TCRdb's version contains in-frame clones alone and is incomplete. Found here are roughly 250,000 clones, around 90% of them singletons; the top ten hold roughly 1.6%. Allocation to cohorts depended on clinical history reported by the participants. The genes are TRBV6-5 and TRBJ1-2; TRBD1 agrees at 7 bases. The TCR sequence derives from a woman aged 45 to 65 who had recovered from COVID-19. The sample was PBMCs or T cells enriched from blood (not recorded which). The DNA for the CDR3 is TGTGCCAGGAAAGTCCCGGGACAGTCGGGTGGCTACACCTTC. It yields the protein CARKVPGQSGGYTF.